This TCR beta chain is from a study of response to subunit inactivated influenza vaccine. Overall study findings and caveats: After each seasonal influenza vaccination, few new T cells are recruited, the authors suggested.

As concerns this clonotype: What it recognizes is unknown.

TCRdb reprocessed the RT-PCR reads with MiXCR, giving one entry per CDR3 protein. This table has 500,000 to 600,000 distinct CDR3 sequences, 10% to 15% appearing once. The junction had 13 bases not matched to a gene; V was cut back by 10 bases and J by 6 bases. The CDR3 has 16 residues. Germline CDR1 and CDR2: MNHEY and SVGEGT. Material: PBMCs from blood, obtained on the day of vaccination. V and J are TRBV6-2 or TRBV6-3 and TRBJ1-5; TRBD1 agrees at 12 bases. The sequence was collected from a man aged 50-60 years who received an inactivated influenza vaccine. CDR3 DNA: TGTGCCACCCTCCAAGCTGGGACAGGGGGCTCTCAGCCCCAGCATTTT. This encodes CATLQAGTGGSQPQHF.